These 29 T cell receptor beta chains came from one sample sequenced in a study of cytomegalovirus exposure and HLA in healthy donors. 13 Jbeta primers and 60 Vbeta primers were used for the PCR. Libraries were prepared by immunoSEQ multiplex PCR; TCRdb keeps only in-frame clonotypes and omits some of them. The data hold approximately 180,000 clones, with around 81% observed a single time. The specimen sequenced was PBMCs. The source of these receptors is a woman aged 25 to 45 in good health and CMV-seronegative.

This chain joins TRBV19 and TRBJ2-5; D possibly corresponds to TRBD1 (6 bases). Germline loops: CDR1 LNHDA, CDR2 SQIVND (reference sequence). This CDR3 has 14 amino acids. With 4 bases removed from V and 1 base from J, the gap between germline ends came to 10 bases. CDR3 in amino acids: CASSTRQAQETQYF. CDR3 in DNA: TGTGCCAGTAGTACGAGACAGGCCCAAGAGACCCAGTACTTC.

CDR3 protein: CASSPPSVWETQYF. CDR3 nucleotide sequence: TGTGCCAGCTCACCACCGTCGGTTTGGGAGACCCAGTACTTC. The gene calls are TRBV18 and TRBJ2-5; D gene unclear. The V end lost 0 bases, the J end lost 5 bases, and 10 bases lay between the germline ends. Germline lookup yields CDR1 KGHSH and CDR2 LQKENI. The CDR3 is made up of 14 amino acids.

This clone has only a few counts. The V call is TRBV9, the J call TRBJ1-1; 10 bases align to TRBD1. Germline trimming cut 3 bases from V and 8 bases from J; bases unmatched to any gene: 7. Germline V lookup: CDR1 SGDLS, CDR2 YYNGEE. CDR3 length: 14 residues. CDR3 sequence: CASSAMDRGTEAFF. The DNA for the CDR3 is TGTGCCAGCAGCGCGATGGACAGGGGGACGGAAGCTTTCTTT.

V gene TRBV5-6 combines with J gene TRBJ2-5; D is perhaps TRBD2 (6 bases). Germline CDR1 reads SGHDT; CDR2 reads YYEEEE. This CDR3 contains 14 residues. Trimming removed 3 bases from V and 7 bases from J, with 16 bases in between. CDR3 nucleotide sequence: TGTGCCAGCAGCTCCATGGGGTGGAGGGGGACCCAGTACTTC. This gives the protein CASSSMGWRGTQYF.

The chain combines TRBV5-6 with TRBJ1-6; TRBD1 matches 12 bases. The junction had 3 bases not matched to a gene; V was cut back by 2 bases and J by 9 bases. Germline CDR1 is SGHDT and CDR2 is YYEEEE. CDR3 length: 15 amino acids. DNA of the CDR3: TGTGCCAGCAGCTTCGGGGACAGGGGGCTTTCACCCCTCCACTTT. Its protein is CASSFGDRGLSPLHF.

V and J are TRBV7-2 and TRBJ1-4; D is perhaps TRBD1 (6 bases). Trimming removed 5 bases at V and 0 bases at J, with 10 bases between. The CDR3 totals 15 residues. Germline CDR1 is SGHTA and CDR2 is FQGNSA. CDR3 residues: CASSRGQTTNEKLFF. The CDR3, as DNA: TGTGCCAGCAGCCGAGGACAGACAACTAATGAAAAACTGTTTTTT.

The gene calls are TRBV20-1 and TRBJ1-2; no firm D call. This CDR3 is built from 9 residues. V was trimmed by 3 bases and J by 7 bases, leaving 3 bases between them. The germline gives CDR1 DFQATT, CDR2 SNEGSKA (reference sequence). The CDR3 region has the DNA TGCAGTGCTAGGGCTGGCTACACCTTC. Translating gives CSARAGYTF.

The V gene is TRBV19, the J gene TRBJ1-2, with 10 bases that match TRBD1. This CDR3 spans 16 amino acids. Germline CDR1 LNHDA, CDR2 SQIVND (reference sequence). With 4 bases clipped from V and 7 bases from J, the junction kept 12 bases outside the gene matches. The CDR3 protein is CASSTTVRRDRGGYTF. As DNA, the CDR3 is TGTGCCAGTAGTACTACCGTCCGCCGGGACAGGGGTGGCTACACCTTC. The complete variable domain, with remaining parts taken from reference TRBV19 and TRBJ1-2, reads DGGITQSPKYLFRKEGQNVTLSCEQNLNHDAMYWYRQDPGQGLRLIYYSQIVNDFQKGDIAEGYSVSREKKESFPLTVTSAQKNPTAFYLCASSTTVRRDRGGYTFGSGTRLTVV.

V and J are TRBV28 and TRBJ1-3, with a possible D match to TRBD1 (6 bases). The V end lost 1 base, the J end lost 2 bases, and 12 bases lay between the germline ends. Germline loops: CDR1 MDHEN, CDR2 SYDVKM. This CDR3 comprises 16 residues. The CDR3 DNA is TGTGCCAGCAGTTTATTGCAGGGGAGCACTGGAAACACCATATATTTT. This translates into CASSLLQGSTGNTIYF.

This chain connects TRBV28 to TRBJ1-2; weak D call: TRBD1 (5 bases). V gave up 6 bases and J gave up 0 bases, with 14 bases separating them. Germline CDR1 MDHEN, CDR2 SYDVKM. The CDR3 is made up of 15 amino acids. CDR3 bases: TGTGCCAGCAGCTACGGACACGGTGCTAACTATGGCTACACCTTC. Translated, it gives CASSYGHGANYGYTF.

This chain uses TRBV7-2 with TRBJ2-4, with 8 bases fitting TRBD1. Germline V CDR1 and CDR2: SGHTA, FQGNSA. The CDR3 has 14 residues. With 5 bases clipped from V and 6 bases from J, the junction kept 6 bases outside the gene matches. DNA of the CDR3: TGTGCCAGCAGCAGGGGACAGGATAGAAACATTCAGTACTTC. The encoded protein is CASSRGQDRNIQYF. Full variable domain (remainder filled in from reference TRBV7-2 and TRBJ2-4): GAGVSQSPSNKVTEKGKDVELRCDPISGHTALYWYRQSLGQGLEFLIYFQGNSAPDKSGLPSDRFSAERTGGSVSTLTIQRTQQEDSAVYLCASSRGQDRNIQYFGAGTRLSVL.

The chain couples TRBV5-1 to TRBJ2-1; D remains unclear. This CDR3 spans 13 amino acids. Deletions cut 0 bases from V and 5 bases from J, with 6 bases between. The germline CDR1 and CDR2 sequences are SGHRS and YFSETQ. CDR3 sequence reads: CASSLASHNEQFF. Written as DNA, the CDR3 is TGCGCCAGCAGCTTGGCTTCTCACAATGAGCAGTTCTTC.

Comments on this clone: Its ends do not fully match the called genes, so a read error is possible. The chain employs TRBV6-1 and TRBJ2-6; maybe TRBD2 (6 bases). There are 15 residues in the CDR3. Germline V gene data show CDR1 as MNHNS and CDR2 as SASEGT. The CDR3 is CASSERGTGANGLTF. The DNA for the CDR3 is TGTGCCAGCAGTGAGCGGGGAACCGGGGCCAACGGCCTGACTTTC.

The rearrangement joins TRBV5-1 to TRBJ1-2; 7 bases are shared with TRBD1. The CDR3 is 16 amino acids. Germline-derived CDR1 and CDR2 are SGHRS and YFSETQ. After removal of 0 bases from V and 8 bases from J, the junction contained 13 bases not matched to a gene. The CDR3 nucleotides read TGCGCCAGCAGCTTGGTCCCGGGACAGTCCATCGGCGGCTACACCTTC. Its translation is CASSLVPGQSIGGYTF. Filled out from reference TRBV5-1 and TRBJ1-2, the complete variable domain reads KAGVTQTPRYLIKTRGQQVTLSCSPISGHRSVSWYQQTPGQGLQFLFEYFSETQRNKGNFPGRFSGRQFSNSRSEMNVSTLELGDSALYLCASSLVPGQSIGGYTFGSGTRLTVV.

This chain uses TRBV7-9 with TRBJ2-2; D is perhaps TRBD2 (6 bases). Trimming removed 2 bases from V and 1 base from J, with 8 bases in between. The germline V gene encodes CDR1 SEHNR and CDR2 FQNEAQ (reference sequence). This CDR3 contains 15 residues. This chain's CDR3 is CASSLRGENTGELFF. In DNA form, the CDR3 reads TGTGCCAGCAGCTTACGCGGGGAGAACACCGGGGAGCTGTTTTTT.

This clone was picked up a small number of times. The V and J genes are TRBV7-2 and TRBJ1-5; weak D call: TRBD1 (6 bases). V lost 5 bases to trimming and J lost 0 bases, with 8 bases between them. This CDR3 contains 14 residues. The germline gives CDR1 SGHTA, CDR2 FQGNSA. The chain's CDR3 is CASSRQDSNQPQHF. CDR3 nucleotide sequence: TGTGCCAGCAGCAGACAGGATAGCAATCAGCCCCAGCATTTT.

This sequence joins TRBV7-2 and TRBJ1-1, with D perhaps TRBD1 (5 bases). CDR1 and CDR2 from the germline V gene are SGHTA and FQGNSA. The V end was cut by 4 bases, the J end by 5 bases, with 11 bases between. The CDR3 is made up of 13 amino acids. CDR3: CASSSLGVTEAFF. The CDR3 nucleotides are TGTGCCAGCAGCTCCCTAGGGGTAACTGAAGCTTTCTTT.

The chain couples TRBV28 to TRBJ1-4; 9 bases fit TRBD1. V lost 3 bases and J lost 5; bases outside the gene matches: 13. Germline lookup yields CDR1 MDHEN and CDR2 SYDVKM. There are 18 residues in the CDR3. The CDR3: CASSFAGTGSSGNEKLFF. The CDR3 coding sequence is TGTGCCAGCAGTTTCGCCGGGACAGGGAGCAGTGGGAATGAAAAACTGTTTTTT.

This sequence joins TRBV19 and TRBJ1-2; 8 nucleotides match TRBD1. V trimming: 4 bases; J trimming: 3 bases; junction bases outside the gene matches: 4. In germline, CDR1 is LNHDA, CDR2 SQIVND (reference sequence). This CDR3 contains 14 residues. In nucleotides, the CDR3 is TGTGCCAGTAGTAAGGACAGGGATTACTATGGCTACACCTTC. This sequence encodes CASSKDRDYYGYTF.

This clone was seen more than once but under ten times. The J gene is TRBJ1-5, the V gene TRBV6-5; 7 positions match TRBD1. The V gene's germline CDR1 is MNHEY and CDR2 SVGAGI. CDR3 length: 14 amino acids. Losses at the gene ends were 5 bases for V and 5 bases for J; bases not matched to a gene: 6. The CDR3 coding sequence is TGTGCCAGCAGTGAAGACAGGGAGGATCAGCCCCAGCATTTT. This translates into CASSEDREDQPQHF.

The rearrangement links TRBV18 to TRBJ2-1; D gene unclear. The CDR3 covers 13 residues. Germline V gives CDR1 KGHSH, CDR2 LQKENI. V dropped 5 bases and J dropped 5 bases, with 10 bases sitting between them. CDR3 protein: CASSSTPNNEQFF. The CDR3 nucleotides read TGTGCCAGCTCATCGACACCGAACAATGAGCAGTTCTTC.

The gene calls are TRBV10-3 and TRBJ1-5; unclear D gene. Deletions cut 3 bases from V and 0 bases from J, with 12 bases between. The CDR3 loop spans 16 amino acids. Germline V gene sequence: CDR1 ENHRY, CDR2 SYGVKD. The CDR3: CAISEGGGHSNQPQHF. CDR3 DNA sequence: TGTGCCATCAGTGAAGGCGGAGGCCATAGCAATCAGCCCCAGCATTTT.

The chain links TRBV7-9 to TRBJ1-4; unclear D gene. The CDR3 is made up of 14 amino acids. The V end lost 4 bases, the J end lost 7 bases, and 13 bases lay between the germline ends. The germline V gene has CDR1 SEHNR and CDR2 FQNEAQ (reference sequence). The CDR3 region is CASSSTQRSEKLFF. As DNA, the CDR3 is TGTGCCAGCAGCTCGACCCAAAGGAGTGAAAAACTGTTTTTT.

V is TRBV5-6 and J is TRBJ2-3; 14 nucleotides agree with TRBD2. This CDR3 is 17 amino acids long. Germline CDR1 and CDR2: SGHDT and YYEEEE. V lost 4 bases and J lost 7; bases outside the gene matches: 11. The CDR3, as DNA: TGTGCCAGCAGCGCGAGACTAGCGGGGGGGCCTAGGTATACGCAGTATTTT. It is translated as CASSARLAGGPRYTQYF.

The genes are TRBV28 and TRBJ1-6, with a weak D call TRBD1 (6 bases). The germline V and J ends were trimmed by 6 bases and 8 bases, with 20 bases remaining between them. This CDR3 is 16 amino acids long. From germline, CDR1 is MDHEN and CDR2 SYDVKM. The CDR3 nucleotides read TGTGCCAGCAGGTTACAACAGGGACGGGTTGATTCACCCCTCCACTTT. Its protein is CASRLQQGRVDSPLHF.

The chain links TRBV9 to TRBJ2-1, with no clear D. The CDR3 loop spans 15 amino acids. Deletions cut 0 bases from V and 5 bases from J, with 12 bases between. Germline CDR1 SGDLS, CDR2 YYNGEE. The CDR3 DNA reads TGTGCCAGCAGCGTAGGGGCATGGAATGACAATGAGCAGTTCTTC. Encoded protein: CASSVGAWNDNEQFF.

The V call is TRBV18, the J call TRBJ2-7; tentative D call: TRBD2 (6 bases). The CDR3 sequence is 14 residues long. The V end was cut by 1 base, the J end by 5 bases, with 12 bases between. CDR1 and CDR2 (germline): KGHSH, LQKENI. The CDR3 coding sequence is TGTGCCAGCTCACCACGGGCGGGAACGAACGAGCAGTACTTC. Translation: CASSPRAGTNEQYF.

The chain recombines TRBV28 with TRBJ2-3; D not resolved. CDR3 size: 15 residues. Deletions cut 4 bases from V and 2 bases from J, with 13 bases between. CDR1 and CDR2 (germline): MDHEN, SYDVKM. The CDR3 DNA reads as TGTGCCAGCAGTTCAATGGTTCACAACACAGATACGCAGTATTTT. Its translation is CASSSMVHNTDTQYF.

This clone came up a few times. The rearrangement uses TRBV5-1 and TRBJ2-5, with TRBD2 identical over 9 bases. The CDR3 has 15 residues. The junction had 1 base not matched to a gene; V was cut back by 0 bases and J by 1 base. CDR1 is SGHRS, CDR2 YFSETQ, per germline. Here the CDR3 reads CASSLEGLAQETQYF. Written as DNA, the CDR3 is TGCGCCAGCAGCTTGGAGGGACTAGCCCAAGAGACCCAGTACTTC.